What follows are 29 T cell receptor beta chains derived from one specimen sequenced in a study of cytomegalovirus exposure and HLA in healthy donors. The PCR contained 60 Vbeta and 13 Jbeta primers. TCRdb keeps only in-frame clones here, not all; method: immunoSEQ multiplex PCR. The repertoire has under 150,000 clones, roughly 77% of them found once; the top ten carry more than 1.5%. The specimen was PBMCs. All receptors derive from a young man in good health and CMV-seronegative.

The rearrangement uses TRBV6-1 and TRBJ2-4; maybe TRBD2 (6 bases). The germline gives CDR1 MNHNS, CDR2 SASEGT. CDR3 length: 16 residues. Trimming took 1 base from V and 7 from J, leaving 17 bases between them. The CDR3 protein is CASSEDWGGLKNIQYF. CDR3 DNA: TGTGCCAGCAGTGAAGATTGGGGCGGACTAAAGAACATTCAGTACTTC.

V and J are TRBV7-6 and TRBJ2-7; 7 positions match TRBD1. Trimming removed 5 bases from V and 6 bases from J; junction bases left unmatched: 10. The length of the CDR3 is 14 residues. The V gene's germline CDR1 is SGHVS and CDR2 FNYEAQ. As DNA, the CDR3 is TGTGCCAGCAGCCTAAAAGGACAGGTCTCCGAGCAGTACTTC. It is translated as CASSLKGQVSEQYF.

CDR3 protein: CASTPDGGQAGNTIYF. The CDR3 DNA is TGTGCCAGTACCCCGGACGGGGGGCAGGCTGGAAACACCATATATTTT. V and J are TRBV19 and TRBJ1-3; D might be TRBD1 (6 bases). The CDR3 has 16 residues. The germline gives CDR1 LNHDA, CDR2 SQIVND (reference sequence). Trimming took 7 bases from V and 2 from J, leaving 18 bases between them.

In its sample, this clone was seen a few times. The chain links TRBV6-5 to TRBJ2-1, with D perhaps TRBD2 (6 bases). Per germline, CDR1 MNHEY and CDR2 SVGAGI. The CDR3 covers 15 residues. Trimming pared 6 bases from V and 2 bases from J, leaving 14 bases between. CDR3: CASSPLAGTYNEQFF. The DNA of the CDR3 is TGTGCCAGCAGCCCTCTCGCGGGGACCTACAATGAGCAGTTCTTC.

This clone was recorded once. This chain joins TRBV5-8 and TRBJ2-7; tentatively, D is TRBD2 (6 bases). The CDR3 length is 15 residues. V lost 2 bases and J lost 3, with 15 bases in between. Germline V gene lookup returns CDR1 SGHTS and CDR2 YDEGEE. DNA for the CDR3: TGTGCCAGCAGCTTAGGAGGGGATCTGTACTACGAGCAGTACTTC. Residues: CASSLGGDLYYEQYF.

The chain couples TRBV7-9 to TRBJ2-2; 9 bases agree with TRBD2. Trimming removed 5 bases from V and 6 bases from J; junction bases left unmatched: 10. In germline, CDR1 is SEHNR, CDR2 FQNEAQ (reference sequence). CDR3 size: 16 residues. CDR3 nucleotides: TGTGCCAGCAGCCCCCTCGCGGGGGGGCCCCCCGGGGAGCTGTTTTTT. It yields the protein CASSPLAGGPPGELFF.

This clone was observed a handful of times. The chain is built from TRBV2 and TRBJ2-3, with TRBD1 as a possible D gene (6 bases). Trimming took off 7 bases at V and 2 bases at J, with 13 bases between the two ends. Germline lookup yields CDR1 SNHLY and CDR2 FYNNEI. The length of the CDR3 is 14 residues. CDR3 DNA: TGTGCCAGCATCAGCAGGGGAGTCACAGATACGCAGTATTTT. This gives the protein CASISRGVTDTQYF.

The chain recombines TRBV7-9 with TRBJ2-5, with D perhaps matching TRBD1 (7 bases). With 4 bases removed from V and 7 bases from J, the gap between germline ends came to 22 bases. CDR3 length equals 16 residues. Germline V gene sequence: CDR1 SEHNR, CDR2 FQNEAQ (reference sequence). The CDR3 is CASSSQGGPREGTQYF. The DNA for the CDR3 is TGTGCCAGCAGCTCCCAGGGGGGCCCAAGAGAAGGGACCCAGTACTTC.

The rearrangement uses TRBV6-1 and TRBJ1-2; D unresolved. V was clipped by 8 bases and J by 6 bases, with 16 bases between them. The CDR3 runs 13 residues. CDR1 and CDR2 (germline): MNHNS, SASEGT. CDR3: CASLKRNRDGYTF. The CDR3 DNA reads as TGTGCCAGCCTCAAACGAAATCGGGATGGCTACACCTTC.

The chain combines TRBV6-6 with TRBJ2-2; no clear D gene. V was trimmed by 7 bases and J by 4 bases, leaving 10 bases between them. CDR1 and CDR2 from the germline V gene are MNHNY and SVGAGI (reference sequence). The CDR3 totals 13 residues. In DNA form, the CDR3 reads TGTGCCAGCACCTTGGTTAGCACCGGGGAGCTGTTTTTT. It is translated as CASTLVSTGELFF.

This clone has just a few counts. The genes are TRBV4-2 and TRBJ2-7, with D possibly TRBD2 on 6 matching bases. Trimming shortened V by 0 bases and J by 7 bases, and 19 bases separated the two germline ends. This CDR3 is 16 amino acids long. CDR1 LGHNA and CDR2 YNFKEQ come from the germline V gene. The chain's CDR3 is CASSQEASRGGREQYF. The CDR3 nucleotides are TGTGCCAGCAGCCAAGAGGCCTCGCGGGGTGGGAGAGAGCAGTACTTC.

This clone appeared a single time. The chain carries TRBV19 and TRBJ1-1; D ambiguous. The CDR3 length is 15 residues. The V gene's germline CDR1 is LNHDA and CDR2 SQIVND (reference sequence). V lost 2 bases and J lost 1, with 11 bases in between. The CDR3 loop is CASSISMRGNTEAFF. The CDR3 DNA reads TGTGCCAGTAGTATAAGCATGCGGGGGAACACTGAAGCTTTCTTT.

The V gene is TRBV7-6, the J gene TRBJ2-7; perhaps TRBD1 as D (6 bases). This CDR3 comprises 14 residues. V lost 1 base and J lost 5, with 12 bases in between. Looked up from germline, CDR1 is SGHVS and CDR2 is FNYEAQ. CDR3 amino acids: CASSLVDRSHEQYF. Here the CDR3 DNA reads TGTGCCAGCAGCTTAGTTGACAGGTCCCACGAGCAGTACTTC.

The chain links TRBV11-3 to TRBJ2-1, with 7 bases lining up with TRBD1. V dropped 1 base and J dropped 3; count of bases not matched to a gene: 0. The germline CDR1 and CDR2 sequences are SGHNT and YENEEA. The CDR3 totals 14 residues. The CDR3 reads CASSLGQGYNEQFF. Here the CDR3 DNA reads TGTGCCAGCAGCTTAGGACAGGGCTACAATGAGCAGTTCTTC.

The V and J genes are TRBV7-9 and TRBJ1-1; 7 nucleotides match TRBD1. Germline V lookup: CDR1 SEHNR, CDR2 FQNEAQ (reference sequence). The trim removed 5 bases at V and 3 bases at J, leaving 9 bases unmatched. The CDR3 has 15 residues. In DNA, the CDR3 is TGTGCCAGCAGCCCCCAACAGGGGCCCCACACTGAAGCTTTCTTT. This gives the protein CASSPQQGPHTEAFF. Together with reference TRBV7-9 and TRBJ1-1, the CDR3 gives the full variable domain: DTGVSQNPRHKITKRGQNVTFRCDPISEHNRLYWYRQTLGQGPEFLTYFQNEAQLEKSRLLSDRFSAERPKGSFSTLEIQRTEQGDSAMYLCASSPQQGPHTEAFFGQGTRLTVV.

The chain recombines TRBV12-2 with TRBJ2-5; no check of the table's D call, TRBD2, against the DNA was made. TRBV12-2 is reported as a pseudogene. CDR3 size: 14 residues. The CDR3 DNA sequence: TGTGCAAGTCGCTTAGTATCCGCGGTGGCTACCCAGTACTTC. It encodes CASRLVSAVATQYF.

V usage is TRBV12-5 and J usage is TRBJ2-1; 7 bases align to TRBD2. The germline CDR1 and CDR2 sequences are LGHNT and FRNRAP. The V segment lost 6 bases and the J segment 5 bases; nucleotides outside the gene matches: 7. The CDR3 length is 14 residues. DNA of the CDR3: TGTGCTAGTGGGGTGGGACTACCCAACAATGAGCAGTTCTTC. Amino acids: CASGVGLPNNEQFF.

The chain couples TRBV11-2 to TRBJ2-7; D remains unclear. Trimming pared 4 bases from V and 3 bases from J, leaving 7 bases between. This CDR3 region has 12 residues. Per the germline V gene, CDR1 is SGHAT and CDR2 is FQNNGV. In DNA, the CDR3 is TGTGCCAGCAGCTCCTTTTTCTACGAGCAGTACTTC. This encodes CASSSFFYEQYF. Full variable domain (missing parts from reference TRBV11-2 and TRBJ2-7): EAGVAQSPRYKIIEKRQSVAFWCNPISGHATLYWYQQILGQGPKLLIQFQNNGVVDDSQLPKDRFSAERLKGVDSTLKIQPAKLEDSAVYLCASSSFFYEQYFGPGTRLTVT.

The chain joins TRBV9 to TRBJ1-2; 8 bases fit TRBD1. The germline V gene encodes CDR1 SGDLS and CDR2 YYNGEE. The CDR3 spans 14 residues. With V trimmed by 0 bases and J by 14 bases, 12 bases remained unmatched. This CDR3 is CASSVDPDRAILTF. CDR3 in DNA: TGTGCCAGCAGCGTAGATCCGGACAGGGCCATCTTAACCTTC.

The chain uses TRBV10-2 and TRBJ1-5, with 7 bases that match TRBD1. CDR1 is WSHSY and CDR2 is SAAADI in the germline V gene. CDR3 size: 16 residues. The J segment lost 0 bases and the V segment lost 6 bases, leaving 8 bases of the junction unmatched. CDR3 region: CASRDRTGYSNQPQHF. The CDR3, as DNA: TGCGCCAGCAGGGACCGGACAGGTTATAGCAATCAGCCCCAGCATTTT.

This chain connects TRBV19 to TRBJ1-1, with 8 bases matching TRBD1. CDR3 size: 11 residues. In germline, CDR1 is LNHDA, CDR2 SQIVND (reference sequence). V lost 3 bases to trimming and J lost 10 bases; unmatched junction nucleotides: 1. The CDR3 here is CASSMTGVAFF. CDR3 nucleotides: TGTGCCAGTAGTATGACAGGGGTAGCTTTCTTT.

The CDR3 nucleotides are TGCGCCAGCAGCCAAGCCGGGACAGGCGGGTACACCGGGGAGCTGTTTTTT. It specifies CASSQAGTGGYTGELFF. The chain is built from TRBV4-1 and TRBJ2-2, with 8 bases identical to TRBD1. This CDR3 region has 17 residues. Germline CDR1 is MGHRA and CDR2 is YSYEKL. Trimming at V came to 1 base and at J to 3 bases, leaving 7 bases not matched to a gene.

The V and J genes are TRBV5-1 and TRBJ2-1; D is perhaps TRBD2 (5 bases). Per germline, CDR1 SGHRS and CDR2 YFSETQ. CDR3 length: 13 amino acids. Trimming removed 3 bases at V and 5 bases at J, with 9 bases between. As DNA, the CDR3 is TGCGCCAGCAGCTCCGGACTGAACAATGAGCAGTTCTTC. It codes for CASSSGLNNEQFF. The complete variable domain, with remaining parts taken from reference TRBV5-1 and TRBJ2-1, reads KAGVTQTPRYLIKTRGQQVTLSCSPISGHRSVSWYQQTPGQGLQFLFEYFSETQRNKGNFPGRFSGRQFSNSRSEMNVSTLELGDSALYLCASSSGLNNEQFFGPGTRLTVL.

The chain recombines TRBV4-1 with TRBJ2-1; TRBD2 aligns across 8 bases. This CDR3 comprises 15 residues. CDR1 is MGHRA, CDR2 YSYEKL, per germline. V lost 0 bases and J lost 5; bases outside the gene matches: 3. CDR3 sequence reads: CASSQEAGAHNEQFF. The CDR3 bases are TGCGCCAGCAGCCAAGAAGCGGGGGCCCACAATGAGCAGTTCTTC.

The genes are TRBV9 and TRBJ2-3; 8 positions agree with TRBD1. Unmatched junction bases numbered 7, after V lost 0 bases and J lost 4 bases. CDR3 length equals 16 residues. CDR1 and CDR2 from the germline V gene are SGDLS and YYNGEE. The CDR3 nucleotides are TGTGCCAGCAGCGTAGGAGACAGGGGCCTCGCAGATACGCAGTATTTT. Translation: CASSVGDRGLADTQYF.

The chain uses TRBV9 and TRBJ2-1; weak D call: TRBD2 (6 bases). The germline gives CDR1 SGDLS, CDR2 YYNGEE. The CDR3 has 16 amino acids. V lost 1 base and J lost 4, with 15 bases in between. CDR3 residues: CASSVTGGEGYNEQFF. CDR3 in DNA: TGTGCCAGCAGCGTAACTGGCGGGGAAGGGTACAATGAGCAGTTCTTC.

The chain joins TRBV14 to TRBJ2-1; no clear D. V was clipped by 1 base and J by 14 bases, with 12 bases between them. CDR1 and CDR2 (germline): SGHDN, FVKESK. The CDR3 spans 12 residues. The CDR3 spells CASSQAHLEKFF. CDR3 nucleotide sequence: TGTGCCAGCAGCCAAGCACACTTGGAGAAGTTCTTC.

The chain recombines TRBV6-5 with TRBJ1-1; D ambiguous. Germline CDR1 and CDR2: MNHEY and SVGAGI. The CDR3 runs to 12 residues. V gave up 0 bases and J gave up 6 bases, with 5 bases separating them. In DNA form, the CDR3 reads TGTGCCAGCAGTTACTCGACACCTGAAGCTTTCTTT. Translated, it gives CASSYSTPEAFF.

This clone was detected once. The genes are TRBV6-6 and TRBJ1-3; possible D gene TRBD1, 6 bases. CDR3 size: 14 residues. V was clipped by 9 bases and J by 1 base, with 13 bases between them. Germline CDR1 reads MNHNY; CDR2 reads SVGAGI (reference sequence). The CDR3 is CASTRTGSGNTIYF. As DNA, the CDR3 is TGTGCCAGTACCAGAACAGGGTCTGGAAACACCATATATTTT.